This TCR beta chain is drawn from a study of blood T cell repertoires in COVID-19. At the level of the study: Acute and convalescent COVID-19 samples came from the United States, Italy and Spain.

Some clones are missing from TCRdb's copy, which holds only in-frame ones; the method was immunoSEQ multiplex PCR. The sample consists of some 250,000 clones, 70% to 75% of them appearing once. Trimming removed 0 bases from V and 9 bases from J, with 15 bases in between. Germline V gene data show CDR1 as MNHEY and CDR2 as SVGEGT. The CDR3 has 15 amino acids. The V and J genes are TRBV6-2 or TRBV6-3 and TRBJ2-1, with D possibly being TRBD1 (5 bases). The sample was peripheral blood. The sequence was obtained from a woman at least 80 years old with acute or convalescent COVID-19. CDR3 amino acids: CASSYSRTSQGEQFF. CDR3 DNA sequence: TGTGCCAGCAGTTACTCTAGGACATCCCAGGGTGAGCAGTTCTTC.